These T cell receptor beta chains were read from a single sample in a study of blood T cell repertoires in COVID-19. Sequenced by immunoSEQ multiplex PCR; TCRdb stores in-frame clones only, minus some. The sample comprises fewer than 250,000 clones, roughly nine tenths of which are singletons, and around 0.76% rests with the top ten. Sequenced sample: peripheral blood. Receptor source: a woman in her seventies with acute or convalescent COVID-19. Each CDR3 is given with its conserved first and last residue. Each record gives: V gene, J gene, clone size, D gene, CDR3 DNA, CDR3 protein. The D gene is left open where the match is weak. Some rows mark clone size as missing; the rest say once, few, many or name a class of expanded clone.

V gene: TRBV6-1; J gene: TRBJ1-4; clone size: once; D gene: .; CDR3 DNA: TGTGCCAGCAGTGAAGGCTCCGGAAAACTGTTTTTT; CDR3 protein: CASSEGSGKLFF
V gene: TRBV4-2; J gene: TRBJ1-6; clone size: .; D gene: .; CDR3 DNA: TGTGCCAGCAGCCACGGACTTCAACAAAATTCACCCCTCCACTTT; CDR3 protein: CASSHGLQQNSPLHF
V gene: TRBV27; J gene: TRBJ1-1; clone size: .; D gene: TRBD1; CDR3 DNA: TGTGCCAGCAGTCCCCGGACAGGGTGGAATGGTGAAGCTTTCTTT; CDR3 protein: CASSPRTGWNGEAFF
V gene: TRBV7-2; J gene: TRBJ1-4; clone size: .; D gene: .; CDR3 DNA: TGTGCCAGCAGCTTAGCGCGGATAAATGAAAAACTGTTTTTT; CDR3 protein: CASSLARINEKLFF
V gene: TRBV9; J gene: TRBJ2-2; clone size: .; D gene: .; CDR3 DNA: TGTGCCAGCAGCTTCAGCAGAGGCGGGGAGCTGTTTTTT; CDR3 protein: CASSFSRGGELFF
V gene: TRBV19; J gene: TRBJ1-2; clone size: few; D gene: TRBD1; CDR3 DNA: TGTGCCAGTAGTCGATTGGGACAGCCTCCCGGCTACACCTTC; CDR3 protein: CASSRLGQPPGYTF
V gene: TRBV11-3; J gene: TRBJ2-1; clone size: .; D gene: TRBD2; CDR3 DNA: TGTGCCAGCAGCTGGGCGGGAGGAGGGTACAATGAGCAGTTCTTC; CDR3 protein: CASSWAGGGYNEQFF
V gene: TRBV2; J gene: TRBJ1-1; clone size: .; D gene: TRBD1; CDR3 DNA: TGTGCCAGCAATCCTGACAGGGCGGACACTGAAGCTTTCTTT; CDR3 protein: CASNPDRADTEAFF
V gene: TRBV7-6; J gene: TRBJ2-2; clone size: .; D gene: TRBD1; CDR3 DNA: TGTGCCAGCAGCTTCCAGGGGGCAATCGGGGAGCTGTTTTTT; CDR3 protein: CASSFQGAIGELFF
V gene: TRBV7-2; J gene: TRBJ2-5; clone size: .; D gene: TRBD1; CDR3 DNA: TGTGCCAGCACCCGGGGACAGGGTATAGGGGAGACCCAGTACTTC; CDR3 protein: CASTRGQGIGETQYF
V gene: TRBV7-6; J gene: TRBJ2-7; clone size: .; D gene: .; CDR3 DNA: TGTGCCAGCAGCTTGGGGGCAGTCGCGGGGGATGGCTACGAGCAGTACTTC; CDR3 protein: CASSLGAVAGDGYEQYF
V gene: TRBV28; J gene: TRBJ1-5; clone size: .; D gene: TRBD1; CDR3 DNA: TGTGCCAGCAGTTTGGTGGACAGGGGGCTCAATCAGCCCCAGCATTTT; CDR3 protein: CASSLVDRGLNQPQHF
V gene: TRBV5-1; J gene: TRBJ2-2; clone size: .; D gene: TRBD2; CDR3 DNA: TGCGCCAGCAGCTCCGGGACTAGCGGGACGACCGGGGAGCTGTTTTTT; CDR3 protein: CASSSGTSGTTGELFF
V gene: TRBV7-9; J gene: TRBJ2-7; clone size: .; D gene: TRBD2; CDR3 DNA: TGTGCCAGCAGCTTAAGGCCTAGCGGGGGGGCCCGGTCCTACGAGCAGTACTTC; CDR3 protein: CASSLRPSGGARSYEQYF
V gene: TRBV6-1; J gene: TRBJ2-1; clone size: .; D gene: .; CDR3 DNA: TGTGCCAGCAGTGATACCAGATTCAATGAGCAGTTCTTC; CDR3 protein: CASSDTRFNEQFF
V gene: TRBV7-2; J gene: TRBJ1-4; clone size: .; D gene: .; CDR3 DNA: TGTGCCAGCAGCCCACAGGGAGGGGGTGAAAAACTGTTTTTT; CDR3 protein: CASSPQGGGEKLFF
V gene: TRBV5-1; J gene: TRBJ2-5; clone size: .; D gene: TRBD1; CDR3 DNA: TGCGCCAGCAGCTTGACTTCGACAGGGCGAGAGACCCAGTACTTC; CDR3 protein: CASSLTSTGRETQYF
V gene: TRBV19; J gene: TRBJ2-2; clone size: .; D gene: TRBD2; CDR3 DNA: TGTGCCAGTACCCCCGTCGGGGGGGCCGCCGGCGGGGAGCTGTTTTTT; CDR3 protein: CASTPVGGAAGGELFF
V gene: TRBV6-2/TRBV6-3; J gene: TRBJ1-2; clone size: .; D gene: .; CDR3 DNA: TGTGCCAGCAGTTCGGTGACAGCTAACTATGGCTACACCTTC; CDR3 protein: CASSSVTANYGYTF
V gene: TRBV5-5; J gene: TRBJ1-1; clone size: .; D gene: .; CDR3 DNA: TGTGCCAGCAGCTTGGTGCGGTCGAACACTGAAGCTTTCTTT; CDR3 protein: CASSLVRSNTEAFF
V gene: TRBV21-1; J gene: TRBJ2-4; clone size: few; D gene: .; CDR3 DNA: TGTGCCAGCTGTATAGCCAAAAACATTCAGTACTTC; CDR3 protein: CASCIAKNIQYF
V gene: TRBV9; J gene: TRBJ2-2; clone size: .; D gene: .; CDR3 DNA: TGTGCCAGCAGCGTAGGGGACACCTGGAACACCGGGGAGCTGTTTTTT; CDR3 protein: CASSVGDTWNTGELFF
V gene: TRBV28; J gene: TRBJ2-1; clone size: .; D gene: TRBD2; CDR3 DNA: TGTGCCAGCCTCACCGCGGGAGGGCCCAGGCAGTTCTTC; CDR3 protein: CASLTAGGPRQFF
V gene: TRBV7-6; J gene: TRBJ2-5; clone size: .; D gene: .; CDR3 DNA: TGTGCCAGCAGCTTAGGAGGAGGGGTTGCCAGTTCGGAGACCCAGTACTTC; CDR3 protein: CASSLGGGVASSETQYF
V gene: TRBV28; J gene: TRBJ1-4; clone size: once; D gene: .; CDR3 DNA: TGTGCCAGCAGTTTAAGTGGGGGCCGGGGTGAAAAACTGTTTTTT; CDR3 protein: CASSLSGGRGEKLFF
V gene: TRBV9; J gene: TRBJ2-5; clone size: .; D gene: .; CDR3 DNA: TGTGCCAGCAGCGCTTCGACTCGGGAGACCCAGTACTTC; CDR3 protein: CASSASTRETQYF
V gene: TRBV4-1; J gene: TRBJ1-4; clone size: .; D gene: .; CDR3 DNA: TGCGCCAGCAGCCAAGGGCAGGGGATATTTGAAAAACTGTTTTTT; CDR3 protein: CASSQGQGIFEKLFF
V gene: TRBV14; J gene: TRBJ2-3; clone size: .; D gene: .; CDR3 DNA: TGTGCCAGCAGCCAAGATGTCCAGGGGCTTCCCACAGATACGCAGTATTTT; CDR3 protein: CASSQDVQGLPTDTQYF
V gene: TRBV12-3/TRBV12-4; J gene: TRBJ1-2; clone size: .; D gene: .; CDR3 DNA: TGTGCCAGCAGTTTATCAGGGGCACGAGGCTACACCTTC; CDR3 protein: CASSLSGARGYTF
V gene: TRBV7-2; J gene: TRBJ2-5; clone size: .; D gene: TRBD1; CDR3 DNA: TGTGCCAGCAGCCTCGACAGGGGGCCACGAGGAGAGACCCAGTACTTC; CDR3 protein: CASSLDRGPRGETQYF
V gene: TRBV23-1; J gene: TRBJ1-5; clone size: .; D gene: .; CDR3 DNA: TGCGCCAGCAGTCTCAGGGTTCCCAATCAGCCCCAGCATTTT; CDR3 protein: CASSLRVPNQPQHF
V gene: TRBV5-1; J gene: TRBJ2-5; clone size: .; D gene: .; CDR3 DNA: TGCGCCAGCAGCTTGGCCGGACAGTCTGGAGAGACCCAGTACTTC; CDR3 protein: CASSLAGQSGETQYF
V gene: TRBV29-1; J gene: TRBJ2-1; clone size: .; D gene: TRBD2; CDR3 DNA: TGCAGCGTCGACCAAGCGGGAGTGACACCCGAGCAGTTCTTC; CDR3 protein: CSVDQAGVTPEQFF
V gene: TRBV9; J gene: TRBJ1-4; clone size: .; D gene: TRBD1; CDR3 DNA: TGTGCCAGCAGCCCACGACAGGGTCCTAATGAAAAACTGTTTTTT; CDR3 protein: CASSPRQGPNEKLFF
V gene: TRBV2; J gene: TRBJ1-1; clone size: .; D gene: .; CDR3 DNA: TGTGCCAGCAGTGAATTCTCTGAAGCTTTCTTT; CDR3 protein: CASSEFSEAFF
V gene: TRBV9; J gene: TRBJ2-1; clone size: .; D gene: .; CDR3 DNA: TGTGCCAGCAGCGTACAGGTTAGCTCCTACAATGAGCAGTTCTTC; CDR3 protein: CASSVQVSSYNEQFF
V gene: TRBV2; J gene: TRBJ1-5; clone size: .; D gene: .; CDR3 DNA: TGTGCCAGCAATCACAGAAATAGCAATCAGCCCCAGCATTTT; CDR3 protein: CASNHRNSNQPQHF
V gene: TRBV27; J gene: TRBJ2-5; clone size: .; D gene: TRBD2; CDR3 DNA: TGTGCCAGCAGTTTCCGCGGGGGTTCCCAAGAGACCCAGTACTTC; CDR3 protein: CASSFRGGSQETQYF
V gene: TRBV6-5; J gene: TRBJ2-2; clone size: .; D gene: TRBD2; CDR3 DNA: TGTGCCAGCAGAGCGGGGAGCGGGGAGCTGTTTTTT; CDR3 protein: CASRAGSGELFF
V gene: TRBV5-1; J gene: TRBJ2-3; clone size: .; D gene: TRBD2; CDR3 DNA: TGCGCCAGCAGCTTGGGGCTTACTAGCGAAGCGACAGATACGCAGTATTTT; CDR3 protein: CASSLGLTSEATDTQYF
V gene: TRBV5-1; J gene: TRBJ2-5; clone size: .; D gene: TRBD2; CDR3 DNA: TGCGCCAGCAGCTTGGCGGCTAGCGGGAGAGGGTACCAAGAGACCCAGTACTTC; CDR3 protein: CASSLAASGRGYQETQYF
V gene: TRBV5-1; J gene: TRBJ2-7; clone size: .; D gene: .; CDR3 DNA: TGCGCCAGCAGCCCCCTCGGCTACGAGCAGTACTTC; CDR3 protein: CASSPLGYEQYF
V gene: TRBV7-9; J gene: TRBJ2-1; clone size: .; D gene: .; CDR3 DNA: TGTGCCAGCAGCTTATGGGGCGACAATGAGCAGTTCTTC; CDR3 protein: CASSLWGDNEQFF
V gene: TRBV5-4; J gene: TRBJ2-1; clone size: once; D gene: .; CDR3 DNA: TGTGCCAGCAGCCCGACTACCCGAAATGAGCAGTTCTTC; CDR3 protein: CASSPTTRNEQFF
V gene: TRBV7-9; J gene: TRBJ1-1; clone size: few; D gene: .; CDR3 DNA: TGTGCCAGCAGCTTAGTTCAGGGCGGTGGGGCCGCTTTCTTT; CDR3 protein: CASSLVQGGGAAFF
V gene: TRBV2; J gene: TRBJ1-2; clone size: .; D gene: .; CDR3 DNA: TGTGCCAGCAACGCCAGGGCCTATGGCTACACCTTC; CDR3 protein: CASNARAYGYTF
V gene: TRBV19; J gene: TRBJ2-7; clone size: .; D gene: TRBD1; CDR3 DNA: TGTGCCAGTAGAAGGACAGGGGGCTACATGGACGAGCAGTACTTC; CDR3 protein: CASRRTGGYMDEQYF
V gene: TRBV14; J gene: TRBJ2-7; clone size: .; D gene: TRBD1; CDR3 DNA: TGTGCCAGCAGCCACCTTCCGGGACAGATCTTCTACGAGCAGTACTTC; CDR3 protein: CASSHLPGQIFYEQYF
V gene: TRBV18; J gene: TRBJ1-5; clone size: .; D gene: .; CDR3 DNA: TGTGCCAGCTCCCCGAGCTGGGGGAGGCAGCCCCAGCATTTT; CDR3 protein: CASSPSWGRQPQHF
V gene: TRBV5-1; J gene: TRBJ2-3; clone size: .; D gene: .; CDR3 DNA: TGCGCCAGCAGCTTGCCCGGCACAGATACGCAGTATTTT; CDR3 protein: CASSLPGTDTQYF
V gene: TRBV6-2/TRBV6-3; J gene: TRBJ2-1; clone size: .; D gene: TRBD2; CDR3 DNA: TGTGCCAGCAGTTACTCGACTAGCGGGGTGGTGAATGAGCAGTTCTTC; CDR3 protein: CASSYSTSGVVNEQFF
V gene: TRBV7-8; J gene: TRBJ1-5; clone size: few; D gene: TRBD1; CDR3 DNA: TGTGCCAGCATGCAGGGACAGTGGCGCAATCAGCCCCAGCATTTT; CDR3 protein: CASMQGQWRNQPQHF
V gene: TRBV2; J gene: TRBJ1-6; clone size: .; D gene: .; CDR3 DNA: TGTGCCAGCAGTGGCCTCAGTGTTTCATCACCCCTCCACTTT; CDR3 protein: CASSGLSVSSPLHF
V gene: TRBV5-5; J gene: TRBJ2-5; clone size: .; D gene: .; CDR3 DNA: TGTGCCAGCAGCTGGGGGGGCGAGGAGACCCAGTACTTC; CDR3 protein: CASSWGGEETQYF
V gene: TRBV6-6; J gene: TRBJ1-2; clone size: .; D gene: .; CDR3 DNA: TGTGCCAGCAGTTGGTCCACAGGGAACGCTAACTATGGCTACACCTTC; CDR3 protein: CASSWSTGNANYGYTF
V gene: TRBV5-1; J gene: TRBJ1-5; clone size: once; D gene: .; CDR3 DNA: TGCGCCAGCAGCTTGGACGGGACATCAAATCAGCCCCAGCATTTT; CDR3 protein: CASSLDGTSNQPQHF
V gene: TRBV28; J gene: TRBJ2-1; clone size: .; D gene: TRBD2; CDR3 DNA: TGTGCCAGCAGTTCATCGGGAGGGCGCAATGAGCAGTTCTTC; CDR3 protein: CASSSSGGRNEQFF
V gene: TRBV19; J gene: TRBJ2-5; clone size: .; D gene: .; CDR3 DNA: TGTGCCAGTAGTGCGCAGGGATACGGGGAGACCCAGTACTTC; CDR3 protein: CASSAQGYGETQYF
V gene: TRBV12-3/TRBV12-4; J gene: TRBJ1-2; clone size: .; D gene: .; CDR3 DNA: TGTGCCAGCAGTCGGAACTCAGGGGTGGCGTTCTTC; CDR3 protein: CASSRNSGVAFF
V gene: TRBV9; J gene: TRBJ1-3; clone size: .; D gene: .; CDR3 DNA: TGTGCCAGCAGCGTAAAGGGAGACACCATATATTTT; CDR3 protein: CASSVKGDTIYF